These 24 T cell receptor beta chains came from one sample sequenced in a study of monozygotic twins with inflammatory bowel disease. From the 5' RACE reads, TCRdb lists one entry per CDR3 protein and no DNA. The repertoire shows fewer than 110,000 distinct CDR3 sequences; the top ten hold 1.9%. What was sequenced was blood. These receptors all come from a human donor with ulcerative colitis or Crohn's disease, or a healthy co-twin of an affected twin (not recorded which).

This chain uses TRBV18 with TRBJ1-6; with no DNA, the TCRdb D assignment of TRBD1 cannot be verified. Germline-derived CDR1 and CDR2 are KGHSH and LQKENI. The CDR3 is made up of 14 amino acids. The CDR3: CASSRDRVNSPLHF.

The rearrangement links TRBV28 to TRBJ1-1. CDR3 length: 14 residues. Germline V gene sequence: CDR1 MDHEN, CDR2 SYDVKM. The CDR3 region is CASRSEIGNTEAFF.

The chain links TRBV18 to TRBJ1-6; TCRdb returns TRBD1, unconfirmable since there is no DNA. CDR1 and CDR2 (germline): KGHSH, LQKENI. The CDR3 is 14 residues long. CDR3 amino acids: CASSPDRRNSPLHF.

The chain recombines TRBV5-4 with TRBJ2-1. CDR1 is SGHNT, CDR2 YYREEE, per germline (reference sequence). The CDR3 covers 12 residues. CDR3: CASSHVIGEQFF.

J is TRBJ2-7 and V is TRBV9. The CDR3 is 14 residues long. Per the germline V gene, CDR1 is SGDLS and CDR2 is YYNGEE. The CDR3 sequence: CASSVGQTTYEQYF.

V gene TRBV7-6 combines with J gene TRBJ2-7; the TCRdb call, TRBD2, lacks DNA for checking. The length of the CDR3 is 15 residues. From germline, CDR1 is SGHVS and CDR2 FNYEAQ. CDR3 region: CASSPTSGATYEQYF.

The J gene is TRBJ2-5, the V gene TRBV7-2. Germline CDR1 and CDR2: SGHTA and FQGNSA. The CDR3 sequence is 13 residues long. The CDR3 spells CASSFGVQETQYF.

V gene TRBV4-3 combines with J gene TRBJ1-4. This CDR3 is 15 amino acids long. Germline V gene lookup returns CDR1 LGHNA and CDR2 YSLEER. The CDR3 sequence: CASSQDSAVDEKPFF.

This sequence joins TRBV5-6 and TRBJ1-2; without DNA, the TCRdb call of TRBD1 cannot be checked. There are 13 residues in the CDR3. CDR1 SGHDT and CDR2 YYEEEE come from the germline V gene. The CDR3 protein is CASSSTGDYGYTF.

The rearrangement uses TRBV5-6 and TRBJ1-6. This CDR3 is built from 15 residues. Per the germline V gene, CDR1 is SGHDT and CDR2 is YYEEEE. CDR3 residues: CASTVDGSYNSPLHF.

This CDR3 is CSARPRRAGESHIQYF. The chain uses TRBV20-1 and TRBJ2-4; TCRdb's D gene call, TRBD2, goes unchecked for lack of DNA. CDR1 and CDR2 (germline): DFQATT, SNEGSKA (reference sequence). This CDR3 comprises 16 residues.

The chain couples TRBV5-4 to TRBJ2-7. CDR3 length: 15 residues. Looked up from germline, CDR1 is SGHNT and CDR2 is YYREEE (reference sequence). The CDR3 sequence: CASSLGGQGSYEQYF.

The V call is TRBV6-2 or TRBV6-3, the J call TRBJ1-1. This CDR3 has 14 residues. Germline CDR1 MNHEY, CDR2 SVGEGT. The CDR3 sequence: CASSYSGGSTEAFF.

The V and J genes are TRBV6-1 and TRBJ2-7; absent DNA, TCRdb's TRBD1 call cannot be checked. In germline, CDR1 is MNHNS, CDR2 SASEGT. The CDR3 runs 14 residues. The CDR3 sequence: CASSPGQKSYEQYF.

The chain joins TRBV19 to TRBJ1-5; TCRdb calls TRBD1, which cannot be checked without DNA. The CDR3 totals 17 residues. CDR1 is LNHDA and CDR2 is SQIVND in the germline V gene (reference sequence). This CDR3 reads CASMKQGPLNSNQPQHF.

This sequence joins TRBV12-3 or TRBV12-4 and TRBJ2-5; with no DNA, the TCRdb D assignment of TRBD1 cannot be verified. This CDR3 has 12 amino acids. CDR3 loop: CASKLRGETQYF.

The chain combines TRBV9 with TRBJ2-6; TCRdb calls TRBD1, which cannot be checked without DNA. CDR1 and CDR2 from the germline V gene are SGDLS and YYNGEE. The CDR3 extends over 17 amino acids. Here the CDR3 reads CASNPRGGESGANVLTF. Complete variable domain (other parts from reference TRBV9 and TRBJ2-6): DSGVTQTPKHLITATGQRVTLRCSPRSGDLSVYWYQQSLDQGLQFLIQYYNGEERAKGNILERFSAQQFPDLHSELNLSSLELGDSALYFCASNPRGGESGANVLTFGAGSRLTVL.

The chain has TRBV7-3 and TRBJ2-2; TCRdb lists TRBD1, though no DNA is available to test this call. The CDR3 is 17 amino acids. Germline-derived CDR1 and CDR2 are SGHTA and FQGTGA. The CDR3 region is CASGPKAGTKNTGELFF. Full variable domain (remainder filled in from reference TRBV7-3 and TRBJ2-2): GAGVSQTPSNKVTEKGKYVELRCDPISGHTALYWYRQSLGQGPEFLIYFQGTGAADDSGLPNDRFFAVRPEGSVSTLKIQRTERGDSAVYLCASGPKAGTKNTGELFFGEGSRLTVL.

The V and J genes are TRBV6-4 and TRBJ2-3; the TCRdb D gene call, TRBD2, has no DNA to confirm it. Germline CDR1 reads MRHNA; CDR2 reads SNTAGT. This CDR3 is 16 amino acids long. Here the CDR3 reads CASSEKVALGADTQYF.

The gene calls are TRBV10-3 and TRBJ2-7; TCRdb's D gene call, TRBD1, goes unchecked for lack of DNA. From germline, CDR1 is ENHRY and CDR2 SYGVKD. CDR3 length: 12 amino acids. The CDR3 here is CATRTGSYEQYF.

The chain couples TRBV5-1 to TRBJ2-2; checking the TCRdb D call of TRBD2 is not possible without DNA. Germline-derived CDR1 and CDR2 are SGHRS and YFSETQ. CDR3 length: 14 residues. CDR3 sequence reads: CASSRDSNTGELFF.

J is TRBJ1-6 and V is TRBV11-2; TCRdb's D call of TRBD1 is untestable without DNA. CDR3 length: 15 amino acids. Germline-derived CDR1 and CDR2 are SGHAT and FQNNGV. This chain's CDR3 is CASSVTQGVTTPLHF. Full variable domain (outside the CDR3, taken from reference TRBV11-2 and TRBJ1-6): EAGVAQSPRYKIIEKRQSVAFWCNPISGHATLYWYQQILGQGPKLLIQFQNNGVVDDSQLPKDRFSAERLKGVDSTLKIQPAKLEDSAVYLCASSVTQGVTTPLHFGNGTRLTVT.

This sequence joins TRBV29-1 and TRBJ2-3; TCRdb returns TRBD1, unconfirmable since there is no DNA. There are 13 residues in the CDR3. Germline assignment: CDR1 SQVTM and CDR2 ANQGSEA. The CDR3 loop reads CSGDTGVSDTQYF.

The chain's CDR3 is CSAVVTLSSSAFEKLFF. The rearrangement uses TRBV20-1 and TRBJ1-4; the D call of TRBD1 rests on TCRdb alone, since no DNA is present to check it. Germline V lookup: CDR1 DFQATT, CDR2 SNEGSKA (reference sequence). CDR3 size: 17 residues.